This T cell receptor (beta chain) was documented in a study of blood T cell repertoires in COVID-19. Clones were read by immunoSEQ multiplex PCR, and TCRdb kept only the in-frame ones, dropping some. The table records 200,000 to 250,000 clones, around nine tenths of them present only once. This clone was seen more than once but under ten times. The CDR3 consists of 13 residues. The V end was cut by 0 bases, the J end by 6 bases, with 11 bases between. Germline V gene sequence: CDR1 GTSNPN, CDR2 SVGIG (reference sequence). The rearrangement links TRBV30 to TRBJ1-2; D ambiguous. The clonotype originates from an older woman with acute or convalescent COVID-19. The sequenced sample was peripheral blood. The CDR3 spells CAWSVQKFNGYTF. For the CDR3, the DNA is TGTGCCTGGAGTGTACAGAAATTCAATGGCTACACCTTC. Full variable domain (outside the CDR3, taken from reference TRBV30 and TRBJ1-2): SQTIHQWPATLVQPVGSPLSLECTVEGTSNPNLYWYRQAAGRGLQLLFYSVGIGQISSEVPQNLSASRPQDRQFILSSKKLLLSDSGFYLCAWSVQKFNGYTFGSGTRLTVV.